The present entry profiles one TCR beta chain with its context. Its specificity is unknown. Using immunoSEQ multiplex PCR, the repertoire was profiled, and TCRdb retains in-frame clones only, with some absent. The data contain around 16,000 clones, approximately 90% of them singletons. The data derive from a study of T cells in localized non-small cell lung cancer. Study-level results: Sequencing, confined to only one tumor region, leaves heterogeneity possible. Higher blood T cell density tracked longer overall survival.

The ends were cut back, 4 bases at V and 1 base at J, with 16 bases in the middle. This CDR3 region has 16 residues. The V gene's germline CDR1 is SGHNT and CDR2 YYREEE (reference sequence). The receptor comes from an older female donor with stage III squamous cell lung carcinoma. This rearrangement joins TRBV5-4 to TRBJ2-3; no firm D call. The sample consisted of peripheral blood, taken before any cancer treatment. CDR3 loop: CASSRVERTGTDTQYF. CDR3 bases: TGTGCCAGCAGCCGGGTGGAGAGAACAGGCACAGATACGCAGTATTTT.